The clone carrying this TCR beta chain was seen a few times. This sample is drawn from a study of T-cell reconstitution after alpha-beta-depleted transplantation in children. V was clipped by 4 bases and J by 2 bases; unmatched bases: 10. The germline gives CDR1 SGHRS, CDR2 YFSETQ. The CDR3 spans 16 residues. During its preparation, the TCRbeta library received unique molecular identifiers. TCRdb reanalysed the PCR reads using MiXCR and keeps one entry per CDR3 protein. The profile shows some 490,000 distinct CDR3 sequences, under 15% of them singletons. The TCR originated in a human donor who donated a stem cell graft to a child with combined immunodeficiency. The sample in question was PBMCs from the stem cell graft donor, obtained from the stem cell graft. The rearrangement joins TRBV5-1 to TRBJ2-7; 9 nucleotides agree with TRBD1. The CDR3 DNA reads as TGCGCCAGCAGCGACAGGGGGAGTCGGGGCCCCTACGAGCAGTACTTC. As protein: CASSDRGSRGPYEQYF.